This T cell receptor (beta chain) comes out of a study of CD8 T cells in ankylosing spondylitis. Each TCR beta library was made by quantitative 5'-RACE that incorporated molecular barcodes. TCRdb redid the calling of the 5' RACE reads with MiXCR, one entry per CDR3 protein. The table has about 220,000 distinct CDR3 sequences, roughly 24% seen once. Broader study findings: Characteristic, it appeared, of ankylosing spondylitis blood was a TCR beta motif of roughly eight highly homologous variants.

This clonotype was seen repeatedly, ten times or more. Its antigen is still unknown. V was trimmed by 0 bases and J by 7 bases, leaving 24 bases between them. This CDR3 region has 18 residues. Germline-derived CDR1 and CDR2 are ENHRY and SYGVKD. The J gene is TRBJ1-2, the V gene TRBV10-3; D is ambiguous. The clonotype was recovered from a male donor with ankylosing spondylitis or in good health (not recorded which). Sequencing was carried out using blood, either unsorted or a sorted T cell fraction (not recorded which). As DNA, the CDR3 is TGTGCCATCAGTGAGTCATCTTCGCTGAGGGCTAGGGATGGTGGCTACACCTTC. As protein: CAISESSSLRARDGGYTF.